This T cell receptor beta chain was captured by sequencing in a study of control samples from healthy donors and cancer patients. Profiled with immunoSEQ multiplex PCR; TCRdb holds only in-frame clones, not every one. The sample has around 190,000 clones, nearly 90% seen once. This sequence was found in a woman between 45 and 65 years old in good health. The material sequenced was blood.

CDR3 sequence (DNA): TGCGCCAGCAGCCCTGGGGACGGTAGCACAGATACGCAGTATTTT. It is translated as CASSPGDGSTDTQYF. The rearrangement joins TRBV5-1 to TRBJ2-3, with D tentatively TRBD1 or TRBD2 (5 bases each). This CDR3 comprises 15 residues. Per the germline V gene, CDR1 is SGHRS and CDR2 is YFSETQ. V was clipped by 4 bases and J by 0 bases, with 12 bases between them.